In this sample, the clone carrying this T cell receptor beta chain turned up once. CDR1 SQVTM and CDR2 ANQGSEA come from the germline V gene. There are 14 residues in the CDR3. The ends were cut back, 7 bases at V and 2 bases at J, with 17 bases in the middle. Profiling relied on immunoSEQ multiplex PCR, and the TCRdb table lists in-frame clones only, not all of them. The sample consists of approximately 72,000 clones, just over 85% of them appearing once. This sample was included in a study of OX40 agonist ivuxolimab in advanced cancers. The V call is TRBV29-1, the J call TRBJ1-1, with D unclear. The material was CD4+ or CD8+ T cells sorted from blood, obtained in a trial of the OX40 agonist ivuxolimab. The TCR sequence derives from an adult with an advanced solid tumor such as melanoma, head and neck, liver or kidney cancer. DNA of the CDR3: TGCAGCGCCCTTAGCGGTCACCGAAACACTGAAGCTTTCTTT. Its protein is CSALSGHRNTEAFF.